The clone carrying this T cell receptor beta chain appeared a few times. Its specificity is not known. These data originate in a study of beta chain features in type 1 diabetes. Study-level background: Cell yields, gender and age were similar in healthy donors and patients. Study observations and caveats: Shortening that was moderate but significant affected the TCRB CDR3s of Type 1 diabetes patients in all four CD4+ subsets. Fewer junction insertions and more nucleotide deletions appeared in type 1 diabetes patients.

Of the isolated RNA, all was reverse transcribed, and so the sequenced material was expressed TCRB transcripts. Assay used: immunoSEQ multiplex PCR; TCRdb lists only in-frame clones, some missing. The table records 300,000 or so clones, approximately 13% of them present only once. The V end lost 4 bases, the J end lost 6 bases, and 15 bases lay between the germline ends. CDR1 and CDR2 (germline): MGHRA, YSYEKL. The CDR3 is 15 amino acids. A single heparinised draw of approximately 110 mL on average was taken per donor. CD4+ naive, central memory, regulatory and stem cell-like memory subsets were isolated by sorting on CD45RO/CCR7/CD25/CD127/CD95/CD27.

Sequencing was performed on naive CD4+ T cells from blood. The receptor comes from a woman aged 18-35 years with type 1 diabetes. This chain connects TRBV4-1 to TRBJ1-4; D is perhaps TRBD1 (6 bases). The CDR3 DNA is TGCGCCAGCAGCCCTCTGGGGGCGGGAGATGAAAAACTGTTTTTT. It is translated as CASSPLGAGDEKLFF.